A selection of T cell receptor beta chains follows, all from one sample in a study of Ad26.COV2.S vaccination and SARS-CoV-2 variants. Assay: immunoSEQ multiplex PCR; the TCRdb copy retains only in-frame clones and omits some. The sample carries around 300,000 clones, around 90% recorded once. Sequencing was performed on peripheral blood, taken in a trial of Ad26.COV2.S vaccine versus placebo. All receptors come from a person aged 18-65 years who received the Ad26.COV2.S COVID-19 vaccine or a placebo. Both conserved end residues are part of each CDR3. A D gene is named only where the DNA matches it firmly. Clone size is given for some rows only: seen once, a few or many times, or a class if the clone is expanded.

J gene,D gene,V gene,clone size,CDR3 DNA,CDR3 protein
TRBJ1-5,.,TRBV6-6,.,TGTGCCAGCAGTTACTCGGAGGGTGTAAGCAATCAGCCCCAGCATTTT,CASSYSEGVSNQPQHF
TRBJ2-7,.,TRBV5-4,.,TGTGCCAGCAGCCAGGACAGAGGAACCTACGAGCAGTACTTC,CASSQDRGTYEQYF
TRBJ1-2,.,TRBV7-9,once,TGTGCCAGCAGCTTGGGTCGGACAGCCGGCTATGGCTACACCTTC,CASSLGRTAGYGYTF
TRBJ2-2,.,TRBV12-3/TRBV12-4,.,TGTGCCAGCAGTTTAGGGGAGGCCGGGGAGCTGTTTTTT,CASSLGEAGELFF
TRBJ2-3,.,TRBV7-3,.,TGTGCCAGCACCCTTGGGAGACGAAAAACAGATACGCAGTATTTT,CASTLGRRKTDTQYF
TRBJ2-1,.,TRBV4-1,.,TGCGCCAGTGGCGGGGAGTATGAGCAGTTCTTC,CASGGEYEQFF
TRBJ2-2,TRBD1,TRBV3-1/TRBV3-2,once,TGTGCCAGCAGCCAGGGACAGGGGTTCACCGGGGAGCTGTTTTTT,CASSQGQGFTGELFF
TRBJ2-7,TRBD1,TRBV6-5,.,TGTGCCAGCAGTTACGGGACAGGGGGCAGCGAGCAGTACTTC,CASSYGTGGSEQYF
TRBJ2-7,.,TRBV9,.,TGTGCCAGCAGCGTAGACCCAGCGGGCTCCTACGAGCAGTACTTC,CASSVDPAGSYEQYF
TRBJ2-1,TRBD2,TRBV19,once,TGTGCCAGTAGTAGCCTCACTAGCGGGGTAGGGTACAATGAGCAGTTCTTC,CASSSLTSGVGYNEQFF
TRBJ2-7,TRBD1,TRBV14,.,TGTGCCAGCAGCCAATCCCCCCCGGGACAGGGGAGAGATGAGCAGTACTTC,CASSQSPPGQGRDEQYF
TRBJ2-3,.,TRBV9,.,TGTGCCAGCAGCGCTACCGATACGCAGTATTTT,CASSATDTQYF
TRBJ1-2,TRBD1,TRBV2,.,TGTGCCAGCAGCGGGACAGGGAGAGGCTACACCTTC,CASSGTGRGYTF
TRBJ1-5,.,TRBV27,.,TGTGCCAGCGGATTCCAGGGGCGGCATCAGCCCCAGCATTTT,CASGFQGRHQPQHF
TRBJ1-5,.,TRBV6-5,.,TGTGCCAGCAGTTCCATGACCGGAGGTATCAATCAGCCCCAGCATTTT,CASSSMTGGINQPQHF
TRBJ1-3,.,TRBV7-2,.,TGTGCCAGCAGCCCATCGTTCGGAAACACCATATATTTT,CASSPSFGNTIYF
TRBJ1-2,.,TRBV5-1,.,TGCGCCAGCAGCTTGGGGCAGGACAAAACGGGCTACACCTTC,CASSLGQDKTGYTF
TRBJ2-2,.,TRBV28,few,TGTGCCAGCAGTTTAATTGGCACTCGGACCGGGGAGCTGTTTTTT,CASSLIGTRTGELFF
TRBJ2-7,.,TRBV27,.,TGTGCCAGCAGGTTAACAGGGTTTCGCTACGAGCAGTACTTC,CASRLTGFRYEQYF
TRBJ2-7,.,TRBV21-1,.,TGTGCCAGCAGCAAAGAAGACAGGGGATGGTACGAGCAGTACTTC,CASSKEDRGWYEQYF
TRBJ2-1,TRBD2,TRBV7-2,.,TGTGCCAGCAGCTCGCGGACTAGCGGTAGCATGGATGAGCAGTTCTTC,CASSSRTSGSMDEQFF
TRBJ1-2,TRBD1,TRBV29-1,.,TGCAGCGTTGTTCTCGGGACAGGGAACTATGGCTACACCTTC,CSVVLGTGNYGYTF
TRBJ2-5,TRBD2,TRBV5-4,few,TGTGCCAGCAGCTACAGCGGGGCAAAAGAGACCCAGTACTTC,CASSYSGAKETQYF
TRBJ1-2,TRBD1,TRBV5-4,.,TGTGCCAGCAGCTTCGTACAGGGGGTTGGTAGTGGCTACACCTTC,CASSFVQGVGSGYTF
TRBJ2-5,TRBD2,TRBV20-1,.,TGCAGTGCTAGTGGTAGCGGGGGGTACTTGGAGACCCAGTACTTC,CSASGSGGYLETQYF
TRBJ2-1,.,TRBV7-6,.,TGTGCCAGCAGCCATAGACCGACAGGTCTCGATGAGCAGTTCTTC,CASSHRPTGLDEQFF
TRBJ2-7,TRBD2,TRBV10-2,.,TGCGCCAGCACCGACGGGCAGCGGGGGTTGTCGCGGGAGCAGTACTTC,CASTDGQRGLSREQYF
TRBJ1-5,.,TRBV9,.,TGTGCCAGCAGCGAATCTGCCGGGGTTGCGGGTCAGCCCCAGCATTTT,CASSESAGVAGQPQHF
TRBJ1-2,TRBD1,TRBV27,.,TGTGCCAGCAGTTCTGGGACAGGGCACTATGGCTACACCTTC,CASSSGTGHYGYTF
TRBJ1-3,.,TRBV2,.,TGTGCCAGCATCGGTACAGGGTCTGGAAACACCATATATTTT,CASIGTGSGNTIYF
TRBJ1-2,.,TRBV30,.,TGTGCCTGGAGTCCGGGGGACTCCTATGGCTACACCTTC,CAWSPGDSYGYTF
TRBJ1-3,.,TRBV14,.,TGTGCCAGCAGCCAAAGTAGCTCTGGAAACACCATATATTTT,CASSQSSSGNTIYF
TRBJ2-3,TRBD1,TRBV4-2,once,TGTGCCAGCAGCCGATGGGGCAGAGGCAGGGGGACAGATACGCAGTATTTT,CASSRWGRGRGTDTQYF
TRBJ2-2,.,TRBV7-3,.,TGTGCCAGCAGCTTAAAAGGAGGGGGCGACACCGGGGAGCTGTTTTTT,CASSLKGGGDTGELFF
TRBJ2-7,TRBD2,TRBV6-5,.,TGTGCCAGCAGTTACGGACTAGCGGAAAATTACGAGCAGTACTTC,CASSYGLAENYEQYF
TRBJ1-6,.,TRBV19,once,TGTGCCAGTACCACCGGGACTGATTCAAGCTCCTATAATTCACCCCTCCACTTT,CASTTGTDSSSYNSPLHF
TRBJ1-5,TRBD1,TRBV30,few,TGTGCCTGGAGTTACAGGGGTAATCAGCCCCAGCATTTT,CAWSYRGNQPQHF
TRBJ2-2,.,TRBV4-3,.,TGCGCCAGCAGCCAAGAATCTAGCGAGAACACCGGGGAGCTGTTTTTT,CASSQESSENTGELFF
TRBJ1-6,.,TRBV7-9,few,TGTGCCAGCAGCTGGGACTCCCAGGGGAATTCACCCCTCCACTTT,CASSWDSQGNSPLHF
TRBJ1-1,TRBD1,TRBV7-3,once,TGTGCCAGCAGCCTGACAGGGCCCACTGAAGCTTTCTTT,CASSLTGPTEAFF
TRBJ2-7,.,TRBV3-1/TRBV3-2,.,TGTGCCAGCAGCTTCAAGCTAGTGTCCTACGAGCAGTACTTC,CASSFKLVSYEQYF
TRBJ2-2,.,TRBV18,.,TGTGCCAGCTCACCCTACCAGAACACCGGGGAGCTGTTTTTT,CASSPYQNTGELFF
TRBJ2-1,.,TRBV10-3,once,TGTGCCATCAGTCGTACCCCGGACACGAACAATGAGCAGTTCTTC,CAISRTPDTNNEQFF
TRBJ1-5,TRBD1,TRBV7-2,.,TGTGCCAGCAGCTTAGCGGACAGGGGAGGAGATCAGCCCCAGCATTTT,CASSLADRGGDQPQHF